This T cell receptor (beta chain) was identified in a study of tumor-infiltrating lymphocytes in primary liver carcinoma. A constant-region primer primed TCR beta cDNA synthesis from 400 to 550 ng of total RNA. Library construction for TCR beta comprised three nested multiplex PCR rounds performed with slightly modified ARM-PCR. In the first two PCR rounds, TRBV1-TRBV30 forward primers were paired with a C-beta reverse primer, and each round lasted approximately 9 cycles. TCRdb reprocessed the multiplex PCR reads with MiXCR, giving one entry per CDR3 protein. The data contain tens of thousands of distinct CDR3 sequences, about 84% of them singletons. The CDR3 is made up of 12 amino acids. Germline V gives CDR1 SQVTM, CDR2 ANQGSEA. For this clonotype: Relative to the germline gene, one junction end is altered; a read error may explain this.

The source material, about 18-33 mg of unsorted bulk tissue, was used to co-extract RNA and DNA. Sample: liver tumor tissue from sampling region 2. The subset here: tumor region T2, inferior pole. The chain joins TRBV29-1 to TRBJ2-7; D is perhaps TRBD1 (6 bases). This clonotype originated in a woman aged 30 to 39 with primary liver carcinoma and hepatitis B virus infection. CDR3 region: CSAGTGTYEQSF. CDR3 bases: TGCAGCGCAGGTACAGGGACCTACGAGCAGTCCTTC.